The 26 T cell receptor beta chains reported below all come from one sample, sequenced in a study of shared clonotypes between healthy human individuals. Generated by immunoSEQ multiplex PCR, the TCRdb table keeps only in-frame clones and is missing some. The sample yields around 1.4 million clones, around 98.5% seen once. Sequencing input: naive CD4+ T cells sorted from blood. As for subset: CD45RA+ positively selected. The receptors were gathered from a man aged 30 to 45 in good health.

This rearrangement joins TRBV7-9 to TRBJ2-3; 9 bases match TRBD2. The CDR3 sequence is 15 residues long. Germline values: CDR1 SEHNR, CDR2 FQNEAQ (reference sequence). Germline trimming cut 6 bases from V and 4 bases from J; bases unmatched to any gene: 8. The CDR3 reads CASRVAGGPADTQYF. In DNA form, the CDR3 reads TGTGCCAGCAGGGTGGCGGGAGGGCCCGCAGATACGCAGTATTTT.

This chain connects TRBV28 to TRBJ2-1; D gene uncertain. The germline CDR1 and CDR2 sequences are MDHEN and SYDVKM. The CDR3 consists of 13 residues. V lost 5 bases and J lost 9, with 14 bases in between. CDR3: CASSIFAGGEQFF. Written as DNA, the CDR3 is TGTGCCAGCAGTATATTCGCAGGTGGTGAGCAGTTCTTC.

The chain employs TRBV7-6 and TRBJ1-1; no definite D call. The CDR3 is 13 residues long. Germline-derived CDR1 and CDR2 are SGHVS and FNYEAQ. Trimming stripped 0 bases from V and 3 bases from J, with 5 bases between. The CDR3 nucleotides are TGTGCCAGCAGCTTAGCAACATACACTGAAGCTTTCTTT. Protein sequence: CASSLATYTEAFF. Supplemented by reference TRBV7-6 and TRBJ1-1, the full variable domain reads GAGVSQSPRYKVTKRGQDVALRCDPISGHVSLYWYRQALGQGPEFLTYFNYEAQQDKSGLPNDRFSAERPEGSISTLTIQRTEQRDSAMYRCASSLATYTEAFFGQGTRLTVV.

The chain is built from TRBV11-2 and TRBJ2-6; a possible D gene is TRBD2 (5 bases). CDR1 is SGHAT and CDR2 is FQNNGV in the germline V gene. The CDR3 has 17 amino acids. V lost 1 base and J lost 4, with 14 bases in between. CDR3 in DNA: TGTGCCAGCAGCTTAGCGGGGAATATCTACGGGGCCAACGTCCTGACTTTC. Protein: CASSLAGNIYGANVLTF.

Notes on this clone: Other DNA variants within this sample encode the same CDR3. The V call is TRBV5-1, the J call TRBJ2-5, with D unresolved. CDR1 SGHRS and CDR2 YFSETQ come from the germline V gene. The V end lost 0 bases, the J end lost 5 bases, and 5 bases lay between the germline ends. The CDR3 has 12 amino acids. This chain's CDR3 is CASSLARETQYF. The CDR3 coding sequence is TGCGCCAGCAGCTTGGCGAGGGAGACCCAGTACTTC. The full variable domain, in which reference TRBV5-1 and TRBJ2-5 provide the parts outside the CDR3, is KAGVTQTPRYLIKTRGQQVTLSCSPISGHRSVSWYQQTPGQGLQFLFEYFSETQRNKGNFPGRFSGRQFSNSRSEMNVSTLELGDSALYLCASSLARETQYFGPGTRLLVL.

The V gene is TRBV6-6, the J gene TRBJ1-5; no clear D gene. Germline V CDR1 and CDR2: MNHNY, SVGAGI (reference sequence). V dropped 0 bases and J dropped 4 bases, with 4 bases sitting between them. The CDR3 sequence is 13 residues long. CDR3 in DNA: TGTGCCAGCAGTTACTCGCAGAATCAGCCCCAGCATTTT. It translates to CASSYSQNQPQHF.

This rearrangement joins TRBV5-4 to TRBJ2-7; the match to TRBD2 covers 7 bases. The junction had 9 bases not matched to a gene; V was cut back by 5 bases and J by 1 base. Germline V gene data show CDR1 as SGHNT and CDR2 as YYREEE (reference sequence). This CDR3 region has 15 residues. The CDR3 sequence: CASSFLEGGSYEQYF. CDR3 in DNA: TGTGCCAGCAGTTTCCTTGAGGGAGGGTCCTACGAGCAGTACTTC.

The chain recombines TRBV9 with TRBJ2-5; TRBD2 is a possible D gene (7 bases). V was clipped by 3 bases and J by 7 bases, with 16 bases between them. This CDR3 region has 14 residues. The germline V gene has CDR1 SGDLS and CDR2 YYNGEE. The CDR3 loop is CASSDGLVGGTQYF. CDR3 bases: TGTGCCAGCAGCGATGGACTAGTAGGGGGGACCCAGTACTTC.

The gene calls are TRBV19 and TRBJ2-1; TRBD2 matches at 11 bases. The CDR3 consists of 16 residues. Germline V gene sequence: CDR1 LNHDA, CDR2 SQIVND (reference sequence). With V trimmed by 5 bases and J by 15 bases, 18 bases remained unmatched. In DNA, the CDR3 is TGTGCCAGTAGTGGGACTAGCGGCTTCAAGGTGCGTGTACCGTTCTTC. Encoded protein: CASSGTSGFKVRVPFF. The complete variable domain, with remaining parts taken from reference TRBV19 and TRBJ2-1, reads DGGITQSPKYLFRKEGQNVTLSCEQNLNHDAMYWYRQDPGQGLRLIYYSQIVNDFQKGDIAEGYSVSREKKESFPLTVTSAQKNPTAFYLCASSGTSGFKVRVPFFGPGTRLTVL.

This sequence joins TRBV27 and TRBJ2-5, with 7 bases matching TRBD1. The CDR3 is 14 residues long. Germline-derived CDR1 and CDR2 are MNHEY and SMNVEV (reference sequence). J gave up 5 bases and V 0 bases, and 3 bases lay outside the gene matches. CDR3 coding DNA: TGTGCCAGCAGTTTATCTGTACAGGGGGAGACCCAGTACTTC. This gives the protein CASSLSVQGETQYF.

The chain combines TRBV7-2 with TRBJ1-5; D is possibly TRBD1 (5 bases). V lost 2 bases to trimming and J lost 5 bases, with 13 bases between them. Germline V gene data show CDR1 as SGHTA and CDR2 as FQGNSA. CDR3 length equals 15 residues. The CDR3 loop reads CASSLRAGHDQPQHF. DNA of the CDR3: TGTGCCAGCAGCTTACGGGCGGGGCACGATCAGCCCCAGCATTTT.

V and J are TRBV30 and TRBJ2-7, with D possibly being TRBD1 (6 bases). Trimming stripped 2 bases from V and 3 bases from J, with 8 bases between. CDR3 length: 12 amino acids. Germline CDR1 is GTSNPN and CDR2 is SVGIG (reference sequence). The CDR3 is CAWSPQGYEQYF. As DNA, the CDR3 is TGTGCCTGGAGTCCACAGGGCTACGAGCAGTACTTC.

The V gene is TRBV2, the J gene TRBJ1-1; TRBD1 matches at 9 bases. Germline V CDR1 and CDR2: SNHLY, FYNNEI. This CDR3 comprises 14 residues. Losses at the gene ends were 6 bases for V and 2 bases for J; bases not matched to a gene: 4. In DNA form, the CDR3 reads TGTGCCAGCAGGGGACAGGGAATTAACACTGAAGCTTTCTTT. The encoded protein is CASRGQGINTEAFF. The full variable domain, with the rest looked up from reference TRBV2 and TRBJ1-1, is EPEVTQTPSHQVTQMGQEVILRCVPISNHLYFYWYRQILGQKVEFLVSFYNNEISEKSEIFDDQFSVERPDGSNFTLKIRSTKLEDSAMYFCASRGQGINTEAFFGQGTRLTVV.

The chain joins TRBV2 to TRBJ2-2; 10 positions match TRBD1. The CDR3 spans 16 residues. J lost 6 bases, V lost 4 bases, and 8 bases had no gene match. Germline CDR1 is SNHLY and CDR2 is FYNNEI. CDR3 amino acids: CASSGQGAPRAGELFF. The CDR3 DNA follows: TGTGCCAGCAGTGGACAGGGGGCTCCGCGGGCCGGGGAGCTGTTTTTT.

The rearrangement links TRBV7-9 to TRBJ2-3; 14 bases map to TRBD2. The V gene end was trimmed by 7 bases and the J gene end by 7 bases; junction bases not matched to a gene: 7. The CDR3 length is 15 residues. Germline V CDR1 and CDR2: SEHNR, FQNEAQ (reference sequence). The CDR3 here is CASNSGLAGVNTQYF. The CDR3, as DNA: TGTGCCAGCAACTCGGGACTAGCGGGAGTTAATACGCAGTATTTT.

In the case of this clone: At the DNA level, this CDR3 is encoded by other sequences in the same sample as well. The V and J genes are TRBV19 and TRBJ2-5; 11 bases agree with TRBD2. The V gene end was trimmed by 4 bases and the J gene end by 4 bases; junction bases not matched to a gene: 5. Germline CDR1 is LNHDA and CDR2 is SQIVND (reference sequence). CDR3 size: 15 residues. Here the CDR3 reads CASSTGTSGRETQYF. The CDR3 DNA reads as TGTGCCAGTAGTACAGGGACTAGCGGCAGAGAGACCCAGTACTTC.

This clone was counted once. This CDR3 reads CASSLSGRIGDTQYF. CDR3 nucleotide sequence: TGCGCCAGCAGCTTAAGCGGGAGGATAGGAGATACGCAGTATTTT. The chain links TRBV5-1 to TRBJ2-3; 9 bases map to TRBD2. The trim removed 2 bases at V and 5 bases at J, leaving 6 bases unmatched. Germline values: CDR1 SGHRS, CDR2 YFSETQ. The CDR3 is made up of 15 amino acids.

The CDR3, as DNA: TGTGCCAGCAGACGCCGGGTGTCCAAAAACATTCAGTACTTC. As protein: CASRRRVSKNIQYF. The chain combines TRBV5-6 with TRBJ2-4; no firm D call. The CDR3 consists of 14 residues. Trimming took 5 bases from V and 2 from J, leaving 11 bases between them. Per germline, CDR1 SGHDT and CDR2 YYEEEE.

This sequence joins TRBV5-5 and TRBJ1-1; no definite D call. CDR1 SGHKS and CDR2 YYEKEE come from the germline V gene (reference sequence). Trimming took 1 base from V and 3 from J, leaving 10 bases between them. CDR3 length: 14 amino acids. The CDR3 protein is CASSLRRGDTEAFF. The CDR3 region has the DNA TGTGCCAGCAGCTTGCGACGGGGAGACACTGAAGCTTTCTTT.

The genes are TRBV11-2 and TRBJ1-2, with 12 bases lining up with TRBD1. The V gene's germline CDR1 is SGHAT and CDR2 FQNNGV. The CDR3 runs 17 residues. V lost 4 bases, J lost 6 bases, and 12 bases stayed unmatched. This CDR3 is CASSSVSGDRGPHGYTF. The CDR3 nucleotides read TGTGCCAGCAGCTCTGTCTCCGGGGACAGGGGGCCCCATGGCTACACCTTC.

The chain joins TRBV29-1 to TRBJ2-1; TRBD2 matches 13 bases. With 2 bases clipped from V and 4 bases from J, the junction kept 11 bases outside the gene matches. The CDR3 totals 18 residues. CDR1 is SQVTM, CDR2 ANQGSEA, per germline. This chain's CDR3 is CSVELLAGGSSEYNEQFF. The CDR3 bases are TGCAGCGTTGAATTACTAGCGGGAGGGTCGTCTGAATACAATGAGCAGTTCTTC.

This clone was counted a single time. The J gene is TRBJ2-5, the V gene TRBV5-1; unclear D gene. Per the germline V gene, CDR1 is SGHRS and CDR2 is YFSETQ. Trimming took 4 bases from V and 4 from J, leaving 2 bases between them. This CDR3 has 10 residues. This CDR3 reads CASSPETQYF. In nucleotides, the CDR3 is TGCGCCAGCAGCCCAGAGACCCAGTACTTC.

Comment on this clone: The sample carries other DNA sequences with the same CDR3. The chain is built from TRBV19 and TRBJ2-3; D unclear. This CDR3 contains 10 residues. V was pared by 6 bases and J by 4 bases, with 2 bases between. Germline V lookup: CDR1 LNHDA, CDR2 SQIVND (reference sequence). For the CDR3, the DNA is TGTGCCAGTAGAGCAGATACGCAGTATTTT. Its translation: CASRADTQYF.

The rearrangement uses TRBV5-4 and TRBJ1-3, with no clear D. CDR3 size: 16 residues. Trimming removed 1 base from V and 0 bases from J, with 11 bases in between. The V gene's germline CDR1 is SGHNT and CDR2 YYREEE (reference sequence). The CDR3 sequence: CASSLIASSSGNTIYF. The DNA of the CDR3 is TGTGCCAGCAGCTTGATCGCCAGTAGCTCTGGAAACACCATATATTTT.

This chain connects TRBV6-5 to TRBJ2-7; D is perhaps TRBD2 (5 bases). There are 15 residues in the CDR3. Germline V gene lookup returns CDR1 MNHEY and CDR2 SVGAGI. The ends were cut back, 0 bases at V and 2 bases at J, with 11 bases in the middle. CDR3: CASSYSSGYPYEQYF. The CDR3 DNA follows: TGTGCCAGCAGTTACTCGAGCGGTTACCCCTACGAGCAGTACTTC.

This chain joins TRBV29-1 and TRBJ1-1; tentative D call: TRBD1 (5 bases). The CDR3 contains 12 residues. The germline gives CDR1 SQVTM, CDR2 ANQGSEA. Trimming removed 7 bases at V and 4 bases at J, with 13 bases between. The CDR3 bases are TGCAGCGGTCAGGGCCCCGGCACTGAAGCTTTCTTT. Encoded protein: CSGQGPGTEAFF. The variable domain in full, completed from reference TRBV29-1 and TRBJ1-1, reads SAVISQKPSRDICQRGTSLTIQCQVDSQVTMMFWYRQQPGQSLTLIATANQGSEATYESGFVIDKFPISRPNLTFSTLTVSNMSPEDSSIYLCSGQGPGTEAFFGQGTRLTVV.